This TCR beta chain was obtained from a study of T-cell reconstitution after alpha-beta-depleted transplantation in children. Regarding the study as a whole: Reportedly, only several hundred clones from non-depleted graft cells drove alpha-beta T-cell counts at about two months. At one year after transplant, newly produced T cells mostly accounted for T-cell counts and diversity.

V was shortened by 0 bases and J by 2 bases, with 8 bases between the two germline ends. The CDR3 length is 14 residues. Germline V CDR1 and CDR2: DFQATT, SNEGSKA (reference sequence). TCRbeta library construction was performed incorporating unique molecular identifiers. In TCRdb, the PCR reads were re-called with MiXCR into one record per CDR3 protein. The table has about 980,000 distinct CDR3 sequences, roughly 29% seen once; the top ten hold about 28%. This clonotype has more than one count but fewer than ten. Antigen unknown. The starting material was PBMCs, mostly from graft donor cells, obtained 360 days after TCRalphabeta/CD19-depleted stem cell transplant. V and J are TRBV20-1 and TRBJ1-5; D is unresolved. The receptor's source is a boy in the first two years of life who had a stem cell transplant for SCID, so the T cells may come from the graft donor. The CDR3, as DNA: TGCAGTGCTAGAGATCATCGTGGCAATCAGCCCCAGCATTTT. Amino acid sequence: CSARDHRGNQPQHF.